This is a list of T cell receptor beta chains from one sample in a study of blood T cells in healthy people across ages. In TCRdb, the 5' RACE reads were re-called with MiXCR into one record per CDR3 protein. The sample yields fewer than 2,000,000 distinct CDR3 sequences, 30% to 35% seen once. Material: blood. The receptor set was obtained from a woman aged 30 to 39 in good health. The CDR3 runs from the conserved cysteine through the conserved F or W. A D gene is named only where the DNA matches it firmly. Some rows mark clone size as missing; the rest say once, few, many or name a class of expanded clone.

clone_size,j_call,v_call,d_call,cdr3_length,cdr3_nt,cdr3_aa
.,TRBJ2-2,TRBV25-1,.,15,TGTGCCAGTACCCGACCAGCTCAGGTCGACGGGGAGCTGTTTTTT,CASTRPAQVDGELFF
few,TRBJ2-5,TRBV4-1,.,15,TGCGCCAGCAGCCACCCAATTAAGGCTCAAGAGACCCAGTACTTC,CASSHPIKAQETQYF
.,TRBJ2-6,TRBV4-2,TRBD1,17,TGTGCCAGCAGCCACTCCTGGACAGGTACTGGGGCCAACGTCCTGACTTTC,CASSHSWTGTGANVLTF
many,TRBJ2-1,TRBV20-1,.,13,TGCAGTGCTAGAATGATCAGGGGCAATGAGCAGTTCTTC,CSARMIRGNEQFF
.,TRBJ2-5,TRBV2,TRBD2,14,TGTGCCAGCACCCTGGGAGGGCCCAGGGAGACCCAGTACTTC,CASTLGGPRETQYF
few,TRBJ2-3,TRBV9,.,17,TGTGCCAGCAGCGTAGAAGGCTCACTCTCTGGCACAGATACGCAGTATTTT,CASSVEGSLSGTDTQYF
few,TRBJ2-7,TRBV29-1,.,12,TGCAGCGTTGAGGGTGCCGACTACGAGCAGTACTTC,CSVEGADYEQYF
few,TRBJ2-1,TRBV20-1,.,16,TGCAGTGCTAGAGATCGAGAAGGAAGGAGCTACAATGAGCAGTTCTTC,CSARDREGRSYNEQFF
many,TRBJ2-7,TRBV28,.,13,TGTGCCAGCAGACCCCCCGGTCCCTACGAGCAGTACTTC,CASRPPGPYEQYF
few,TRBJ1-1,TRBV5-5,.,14,TGTGCCAGCAGTTCGGACTGGGGTGGGCCTGAAGCTTTCTTT,CASSSDWGGPEAFF
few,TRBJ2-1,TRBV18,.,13,TGTGCCAGCTCACCAGAAGCTAGCTATGAGCAGTTCTTC,CASSPEASYEQFF
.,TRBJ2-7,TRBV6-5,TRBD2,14,TGTGCCAGCAGTTACAAGCGGGGGACTTACGAGCAGTACTTC,CASSYKRGTYEQYF
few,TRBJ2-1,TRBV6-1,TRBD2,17,TGTGCCAGCAGACCTACAGCCGGGACTAGCGAATACAATGAGCAGTTCTTC,CASRPTAGTSEYNEQFF
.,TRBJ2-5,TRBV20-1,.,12,TGCAGTTTCACGGGCTCACAAGAGACCCAGTACTTC,CSFTGSQETQYF
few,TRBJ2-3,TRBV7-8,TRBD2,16,TGTGCCAGCAGCTTAGGGGTACGGGGGGGCAGAGATACGCAGTATTTT,CASSLGVRGGRDTQYF
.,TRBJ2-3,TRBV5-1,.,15,TGCGCCAGCAGCTTGGAAAGGGACAGCACAGATACGCAGTATTTT,CASSLERDSTDTQYF
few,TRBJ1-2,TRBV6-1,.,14,TGTGCCAGCAGTGAAGCGCCCGCGATCTATGGCTACACCTTC,CASSEAPAIYGYTF
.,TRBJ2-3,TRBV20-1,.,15,TGCAGTGCCGCCTCCCACGACTCTAGCACAGATACGCAGTATTTT,CSAASHDSSTDTQYF
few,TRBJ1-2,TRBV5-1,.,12,TGCGCCAGCAGCCTACGCCTTGGAGGCTACACCTTC,CASSLRLGGYTF